This is a list of T cell receptor beta chains from one sample in a study of blood T cell repertoires in COVID-19. TCRdb's copy holds only in-frame clones and misses some; the assay was immunoSEQ multiplex PCR. The sample includes 210,000 or so clones, approximately 89% of them seen just once. Sequenced material: peripheral blood. The receptor source for this set is a woman in her thirties or forties with acute or convalescent COVID-19. Both conserved end residues are part of each CDR3. D genes are given only for firm matches. Clone size is stated in some rows and not others, as once, few, many or a class when expanded.

clone_size d_call j_call v_call cdr3_aa cdr3_nt
NA NA TRBJ1-2 TRBV4-1 CASSQDWPAPAARGGYTF TGCGCCAGCAGCCAAGATTGGCCGGCGCCGGCAGCTCGGGGTGGCTACACCTTC
NA TRBD2 TRBJ2-5 TRBV9 CASSVGISSGGRETQYF TGTGCCAGCAGCGTAGGTATTAGTAGCGGGGGACGAGAGACCCAGTACTTC
NA TRBD1 TRBJ1-2 TRBV4-2 CASSQAPGQGNYGYTF TGTGCCAGCAGCCAGGCTCCGGGACAGGGAAACTATGGCTACACCTTC
few NA TRBJ1-6 TRBV7-3 CASSLTTKTPLHF TGTGCCAGCAGCTTAACTACAAAAACACCCCTCCACTTT
NA NA TRBJ2-2 TRBV5-1 CASSLRVRAAGSGELFF TGCGCCAGCAGCTTGCGAGTCCGCGCGGCAGGGTCCGGGGAGCTGTTTTTT
NA TRBD1 TRBJ1-3 TRBV5-1 CASSPRTGSGVAGNTIYF TGCGCCAGCAGCCCCCGGACAGGGTCGGGAGTAGCTGGAAACACCATATATTTT
once TRBD1 TRBJ1-1 TRBV5-8 CASRGRGRSTEAFF TGTGCCAGCAGAGGCAGGGGGCGGAGCACTGAAGCTTTCTTT
NA NA TRBJ1-5 TRBV6-1 CASSEGLIRNQPQHF TGTGCCAGCAGTGAGGGCCTAATTAGGAATCAGCCCCAGCATTTT
NA NA TRBJ2-2 TRBV19 CASNPHSKFANTGELFF TGTGCCAGTAACCCCCACAGTAAGTTCGCGAACACCGGGGAGCTGTTTTTT
NA NA TRBJ2-5 TRBV7-3 CASSRGREGTQYF TGTGCCAGCAGCCGAGGACGCGAGGGGACCCAGTACTTC
NA NA TRBJ2-1 TRBV3-1/TRBV3-2 CASSYMGGYNEQFF TGTGCCAGCAGCTATATGGGGGGCTACAATGAGCAGTTCTTC
NA NA TRBJ2-2 TRBV2 CASNGRGRRTGELFF TGTGCCAGCAATGGCCGGGGAAGACGGACCGGGGAGCTGTTTTTT
NA NA TRBJ1-2 TRBV7-2 CASSPSGGNYGYTF TGTGCCAGCAGCCCCTCGGGTGGGAACTATGGCTACACCTTC
few TRBD2 TRBJ2-2 TRBV18 CASSPTSGGPNTGELFF TGTGCCAGCTCACCGACTAGCGGGGGGCCGAACACCGGGGAGCTGTTTTTT
NA NA TRBJ1-1 TRBV27 CASSPFPGQGNTEAFF TGTGCCAGCAGTCCTTTCCCGGGACAAGGGAACACTGAAGCTTTCTTT
NA NA TRBJ1-3 TRBV25-1 CASTFGGGGNTIYF TGTGCCAGCACGTTTGGCGGGGGTGGAAACACCATATATTTT
NA TRBD1 TRBJ1-1 TRBV5-4 CASSLETGSDTEAFF TGTGCCAGCAGCTTAGAGACAGGGTCGGACACTGAAGCTTTCTTT
NA TRBD1 TRBJ1-1 TRBV9 CASSRDRVDNTEAFF TGTGCCAGCAGCCGGGACAGGGTAGACAACACTGAAGCTTTCTTT
NA TRBD1 TRBJ1-6 TRBV28 CASRDRGAPLHF TGTGCCAGCAGGGACAGGGGAGCACCCCTCCACTTT
NA TRBD1 TRBJ2-5 TRBV5-1 CASSSGQGDETQYF TGCGCCAGCAGCTCGGGACAGGGGGACGAGACCCAGTACTTC
NA TRBD1 TRBJ1-4 TRBV19 CASTLGQGAEKLFF TGTGCCAGTACCTTGGGACAGGGGGCCGAAAAACTGTTTTTT
NA TRBD2 TRBJ2-2 TRBV6-2/TRBV6-3 CASSYTGRSGGAGYPGELFF TGTGCCAGCAGTTACACCGGTCGGAGCGGGGGGGCCGGGTATCCCGGGGAGCTGTTTTTT
NA NA TRBJ1-2 TRBV14 CASSQDTTGWNYGYTF TGTGCCAGCAGCCAAGATACAACAGGGTGGAACTATGGCTACACCTTC
once TRBD1 TRBJ2-5 TRBV11-1 CASSPRAQGASETQYF TGTGCCAGCAGCCCTAGAGCTCAGGGGGCAAGTGAGACCCAGTACTTC
NA NA TRBJ1-5 TRBV9 CASSFQGNQPQHF TGTGCCAGCAGCTTTCAGGGGAATCAGCCCCAGCATTTT
once NA TRBJ1-1 TRBV3-1/TRBV3-2 CASSRGDTEAFF TGTGCCAGCAGCCGGGGAGACACTGAAGCTTTCTTT
NA NA TRBJ1-2 TRBV18 CASSPSSEGNYGYTF TGTGCCAGCTCACCAAGTTCGGAGGGTAACTATGGCTACACCTTC
NA NA TRBJ1-1 TRBV19 CASSIAAGGEAFF TGTGCCAGTAGTATAGCCGCGGGCGGTGAAGCTTTCTTT
NA NA TRBJ1-1 TRBV7-2 CASSLPTEAFF TGTGCCAGCAGCCTCCCTACTGAAGCTTTCTTT
NA TRBD2 TRBJ2-1 TRBV10-3 CAISDPSGGYSYNEQFF TGTGCCATCAGTGATCCAAGCGGGGGGTACTCCTACAATGAGCAGTTCTTC
NA NA TRBJ2-3 TRBV19 CASSTQGTDTQYF TGTGCCAGTAGTACACAGGGAACAGATACGCAGTATTTT
NA TRBD2 TRBJ2-3 TRBV5-1 CASSPPGLAGGRGTDTQYF TGCGCCAGCAGTCCCCCTGGACTAGCGGGGGGGCGGGGCACAGATACGCAGTATTTT
NA NA TRBJ1-3 TRBV7-8 CASSEQINTIYF TGTGCCAGCAGCGAACAGATAAACACCATATATTTT
NA NA TRBJ1-1 TRBV30 CAWRSPAGSRDTEAFF TGTGCCTGGAGGTCGCCGGCAGGCTCGAGGGACACTGAAGCTTTCTTT
NA TRBD1 TRBJ1-2 TRBV13 CASSSQGAANYGYTF TGTGCCAGCAGCTCTCAGGGGGCTGCTAACTATGGCTACACCTTC
NA NA TRBJ1-2 TRBV6-2/TRBV6-3 CASSYVTGQTGYTF TGTGCCAGCAGTTACGTGACCGGACAGACAGGCTACACCTTC
NA TRBD1 TRBJ1-1 TRBV2 CASSANRGRRTEAFF TGTGCCAGCAGTGCAAACAGGGGGCGCCGGACTGAAGCTTTCTTT
NA TRBD2 TRBJ2-5 TRBV6-5 CASSYSRLAETQYF TGTGCCAGCAGTTACTCGAGACTAGCGGAGACCCAGTACTTC
NA TRBD1 TRBJ1-2 TRBV6-5 CASRDGTGSNYGYTF TGTGCCAGCAGGGACGGGACAGGGTCTAACTATGGCTACACCTTC
NA NA TRBJ1-5 TRBV15 CATSRRQGHQPQHF TGTGCCACCAGCAGAAGGCAGGGCCATCAGCCCCAGCATTTT
once NA TRBJ1-2 TRBV2 CASHSGTSKVKGYTF TGTGCCAGCCATTCCGGGACAAGCAAAGTTAAAGGCTACACCTTC
once TRBD1 TRBJ2-5 TRBV2 CASRDRGGQTQYF TGTGCCAGCAGGGACAGGGGAGGACAGACCCAGTACTTC
NA NA TRBJ1-5 TRBV19 CASTSRGYSNQPQHF TGTGCCAGTACCTCACGGGGGTATAGCAATCAGCCCCAGCATTTT
NA NA TRBJ2-2 TRBV11-3 CATTGNTGELFF TGTGCCACCACAGGGAACACCGGGGAGCTGTTTTTT
few NA TRBJ1-2 TRBV12-3/TRBV12-4 CASSGGGYTF TGTGCCAGCAGCGGGGGAGGCTACACCTTC
NA TRBD2 TRBJ2-3 TRBV19 CASSGYGTRYTDTQYF TGTGCCAGTAGTGGCTACGGGACTAGGTACACAGATACGCAGTATTTT
NA TRBD1 TRBJ1-5 TRBV10-3 CAISKGTVIWEPQHF TGTGCCATCAGCAAAGGGACAGTTATTTGGGAGCCCCAGCATTTT
NA NA TRBJ1-2 TRBV9 CASSASPGRGYTF TGTGCCAGCAGCGCGAGCCCGGGAAGGGGCTACACCTTC
NA TRBD1 TRBJ2-1 TRBV7-3 CASSRGTGGVNEQFF TGTGCCAGCAGCCGCGGGACAGGGGGCGTCAATGAGCAGTTCTTC
NA NA TRBJ1-1 TRBV6-1 CASSEPGRGTEAFF TGTGCCAGCAGTGAGCCAGGACGGGGGACTGAAGCTTTCTTT
NA NA TRBJ1-1 TRBV5-6 CASNEMLTGNTEAFF TGTGCCAGCAACGAAATGCTGACAGGGAACACTGAAGCTTTCTTT
NA NA TRBJ1-5 TRBV10-3 CAISEWADSNQPQHF TGTGCCATCAGCGAGTGGGCAGATAGCAATCAGCCCCAGCATTTT
NA TRBD1 TRBJ2-1 TRBV3-1/TRBV3-2 CASSQLDRGRTYNEQFF TGTGCCAGCAGCCAATTGGACAGGGGGCGCACGTACAATGAGCAGTTCTTC
NA NA TRBJ1-1 TRBV6-5 CASSYSRGPEAFF TGTGCCAGCAGTTACTCGCGTGGTCCTGAAGCTTTCTTT
NA NA TRBJ1-1 TRBV6-1 CASSEKTGSYTEAFF TGTGCCAGCAGTGAAAAAACAGGGTCGTACACTGAAGCTTTCTTT